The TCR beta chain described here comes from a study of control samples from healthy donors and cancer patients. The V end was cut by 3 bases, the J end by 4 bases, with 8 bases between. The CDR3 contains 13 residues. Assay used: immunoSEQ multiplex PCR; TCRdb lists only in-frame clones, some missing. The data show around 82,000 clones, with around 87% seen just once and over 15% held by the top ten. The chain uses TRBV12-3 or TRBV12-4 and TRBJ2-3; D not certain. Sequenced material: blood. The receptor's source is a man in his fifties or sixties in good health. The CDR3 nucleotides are TGTGCCAGCAGTTTCAGTAGTCCAGATACGCAGTATTTT. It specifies CASSFSSPDTQYF.